Following are 32 T cell receptor beta chains from one sample sequenced in a study of tissue T cells after allogeneic stem cell transplantation (dated by TCRdb to between 2021 and 2024). Library preparation was by the immunoSEQ multiplex PCR assay. TCRdb limited this immuneACCESS table to in-frame rearrangements with V and J called. A share of clones is missing; checked studies link under half to unresolved V genes, and the rest is unexplained. The sample data list some 5,000 clones, and 49% of these were observed just once. The top ten clones comprise under 13% of the sample. The time point tag for this specimen amounts to: mouse harvest day 7 after allogeneic transplant. Each mouse graft, delivered by tail vein injection, combined 10^6 splenic CD5+ T cells with 10^7 T-cell-depleted bone marrow cells. Specimen: gut tissue. The receptors shown here come from a female BALB/c mouse given C57BL/6 T cells with graft-versus-host disease after an allogeneic hematopoietic cell transplant.

On this clone itself: All gene names here are mouse names. The CDR3 is cut off 1 residue early in the read; its end comes from the germline J gene. The V call is TRBV26, the J call TRBJ2-4; the match to TRBD2 covers 8 bases. The V gene's germline CDR1 is KGHPV and CDR2 FQNQEV (reference sequence). Trimming at V came to 2 bases and at J to 0 bases, leaving 1 base not matched to a gene. The CDR3 has 15 amino acids. This chain's CDR3 is CASSLGGASQNTLYF. CDR3 DNA (partial): TGTGCCAGCAGTCTGGGGGGGGCAAGTCAAAACACCTTGTAC. Based on the CDR3 plus reference TRBV26 and TRBJ2-4, the full variable domain is NSKVIQTPRYLVKGQGQKAKMRCIPEKGHPVVFWYQQNKNNEFKFLINFQNQEVLQQIDMTEKRFSAECPSNSPCSLEIQSSEAGDSALYLCASSLGGASQNTLYFGAGTRLSVL.

Concerning this clone: The gene names given are mouse names. Read data end 1 residue before the CDR3 end; the end is taken from the germline J gene. The rearrangement uses TRBV20 and TRBJ2-7, with 7 bases identical to TRBD1. The germline V gene encodes CDR1 GFQATS and CDR2 STVNSAI. With 0 bases clipped from V and 4 bases from J, the junction kept 6 bases outside the gene matches. This CDR3 spans 14 amino acids. The CDR3 is CGARESGQEYEQYF. CDR3 bases read: TGTGGTGCTAGGGAATCAGGACAGGAGTATGAACAGTAC.

As concerns this clone: The listed genes are named as in mouse. From the germline J gene comes the end of the CDR3, since the read stops 1 residue before it. This chain connects TRBV1 to TRBJ1-1, with TRBD1 identical over 11 bases. The length of the CDR3 is 15 residues. Germline values: CDR1 NSQYPW, CDR2 LRSPGD (reference sequence). V was clipped by 1 base and J by 4 bases; unmatched bases: 2. The CDR3 here is CTCSAAGTGGTEVFF. The covered CDR3 bases are TGCACCTGCAGTGCAGCCGGGACAGGGGGCACAGAAGTCTTC. Drawing the rest from reference TRBV1 and TRBJ1-1, the complete variable domain is VTLLEQNPRWRLVPRGQAVNLRCILKNSQYPWMSWYQQDLQKQLQWLFTLRSPGDKEVKSLPGADYLATRVTDTELRLQVANMSQGRTLYCTCSAAGTGGTEVFFGKGTRLTVV.

Only a few counts were recorded for this clone. Genes and germline are mouse. The read gets to within 1 residue of the CDR3 end, and the germline J gene fills in the rest. J is TRBJ2-7 and V is TRBV26; 11 bases agree with TRBD2. J lost 2 bases, V lost 4 bases, and 4 bases had no gene match. Germline V gene data show CDR1 as KGHPV and CDR2 as FQNQEV (reference sequence). This CDR3 contains 15 residues. The sequenced part of the CDR3 DNA is TGTGCCAGCAGTCACTCGGGACTGGGGGCCTATGAACAGTAC. It specifies CASSHSGLGAYEQY. The entire CDR3 protein reads CASSHSGLGAYEQYF.

On this clone itself: Each gene name is a mouse one. Read sequence stops 1 residue before the CDR3 end, and the germline J gene provides the missing end. The J gene is TRBJ2-7, the V gene TRBV13-2; 8 bases align to TRBD2. This CDR3 has 16 residues. The V and J ends lost 2 bases and 0 bases, in that order; junction bases with no gene match: 7. The germline V gene encodes CDR1 NNHNN and CDR2 SYGAGS (reference sequence). CDR3 DNA, as far as it was read: TGTGCCAGCGGTGAGGTGGGGGGGATAAGCTCCTATGAACAGTAC. Translation: CASGEVGGISSYEQY. In full, the CDR3 is CASGEVGGISSYEQYF.

To note about this clone: The gene names here belong to mouse. The DNA ends 1 residue before the CDR3 does, and the rest of the CDR3 is filled in from the germline J gene. The chain recombines TRBV16 with TRBJ2-1; 13 bases match TRBD2. The length of the CDR3 is 17 residues. Germline V lookup: CDR1 SGHSA, CDR2 FRNQAP. Trimming removed 1 base from V and 7 bases from J; junction bases left unmatched: 7. CDR3 DNA (partial): TGTGCAAGCAGCTTAGGAGGACTGGGGGGGCGCCGGGCTGAGCAGTTC. Protein sequence: CASSLGGLGGRRAEQF. The entire CDR3 reads CASSLGGLGGRRAEQFF.

There are a few counts of this clone. Gene names denote mouse genes. From the germline J gene comes the end of the CDR3, since the read stops 1 residue before it. The chain couples TRBV3 to TRBJ2-7; 11 bases fit TRBD2. V was clipped by 4 bases and J by 6 bases; unmatched bases: 2. The germline V gene encodes CDR1 SNHLY and CDR2 FYNGKV (reference sequence). CDR3 length equals 13 residues. The CDR3 here is CASSWGLGVEQYF. Incomplete CDR3 DNA: TGTGCCAGCAGCTGGGGACTGGGGGTTGAACAGTAC.

As to this clone: Mouse names are used for the genes. Sequencing ends 1 residue short of the CDR3 end; the germline J gene provides the rest. The V and J genes are TRBV5 and TRBJ2-4; D is undetermined. This CDR3 spans 12 amino acids. V was shortened by 0 bases and J by 5 bases, with 3 bases between the two germline ends. Germline lookup yields CDR1 LGHNA and CDR2 YNLKQL (reference sequence). CDR3 loop: CASSQDGNTLYF. The part of the CDR3 DNA that was read is TGTGCCAGCAGCCAAGATGGAAACACCTTGTAC.

This clone was seen a few times. Genes and germline are mouse. The read terminates 1 residue before the CDR3 end, so the remaining end is supplied by the germline J gene. The chain combines TRBV26 with TRBJ1-3; D is possibly TRBD1 (6 bases). Germline CDR1 and CDR2: KGHPV and FQNQEV (reference sequence). The CDR3 is 14 residues long. The V and J ends lost 4 bases and 0 bases respectively, with 7 bases between them. CDR3: CASSRDTSGNTLYF. The CDR3 DNA, read in part, is TGTGCCAGCAGTCGGGACACTTCTGGAAATACGCTCTAT.

In this sample, this clone turned up once. The gene symbols are mouse symbols. From the germline J gene comes the end of the CDR3, since the read stops 1 residue before it. J is TRBJ2-4 and V is TRBV26; D is unresolved. The CDR3 sequence is 13 residues long. Germline CDR1 and CDR2: KGHPV and FQNQEV (reference sequence). V was pared by 2 bases and J by 0 bases, with 3 bases between. Incomplete CDR3 DNA: TGTGCCAGCAGTCTGGGGAGTCAAAACACCTTGTAC. Translation gives CASSLGSQNTLY. The whole CDR3 is CASSLGSQNTLYF. Complete variable domain (other parts from reference TRBV26 and TRBJ2-4): NSKVIQTPRYLVKGQGQKAKMRCIPEKGHPVVFWYQQNKNNEFKFLINFQNQEVLQQIDMTEKRFSAECPSNSPCSLEIQSSEAGDSALYLCASSLGSQNTLYFGAGTRLSVL.

This clone was counted between two and nine times. The genes are named according to mouse. With the read ending 1 residue before the CDR3 end, the germline J gene is used to fill in that end. The chain is built from TRBV26 and TRBJ2-3; tentatively, D is TRBD1 or TRBD2 (5 bases each). V shed 6 bases and J shed 0 bases, with 7 bases lying between them. The CDR3 extends over 13 amino acids. CDR1 and CDR2 from the germline V gene are KGHPV and FQNQEV (reference sequence). This chain's CDR3 is CASRRDSAETLYF. Partial CDR3 DNA: TGTGCCAGCAGACGGGACAGTGCAGAAACGCTGTAT.

Turning to this clone: Mouse germline and gene names are used. The read falls 1 residue short of the CDR3 end, and the missing part is taken from the germline J gene. J is TRBJ1-1 and V is TRBV26; TRBD1 matches at 7 bases. Germline CDR1 is KGHPV and CDR2 is FQNQEV (reference sequence). The CDR3 has 14 amino acids. Trimming removed 4 bases from V and 0 bases from J; junction bases left unmatched: 2. The sequenced CDR3 bases are TGTGCCAGCAGTCGAACAGGGGAGAACACAGAAGTCTTC. It translates to CASSRTGENTEVF. The whole CDR3 protein is CASSRTGENTEVFF.

A remark on this clone: Gene and germline names: mouse. Read data end 1 residue before the CDR3 end; the end is taken from the germline J gene. The genes are TRBV12-2 and TRBJ2-4, with D uncertain. The germline gives CDR1 SGHLS, CDR2 HYDKME. CDR3 length equals 15 residues. Trimming stripped 0 bases from V and 1 base from J, with 10 bases between. CDR3 DNA (partial): TGTGCCAGCTCTCTCGGCGGGCCGGGTCAAAACACCTTGTAC. Translating it yields CASSLGGPGQNTLY. The entire CDR3 protein reads CASSLGGPGQNTLYF.

There are a few counts of this clone. These gene names are mouse names. The CDR3 here is CASSLGTGGTSAETLYF. CDR3 DNA, as far as it was read: TGTGCCAGCAGTCTTGGGACTGGGGGGACTAGTGCAGAAACGCTGTAT. This rearrangement joins TRBV24 to TRBJ2-3; 12 nucleotides align to TRBD2. The CDR3 end is not reached by the read, which stops 1 residue before it; the germline J gene fills it in. The trim removed 3 bases at V and 0 bases at J, leaving 4 bases unmatched. The germline gives CDR1 KGHTA, CDR2 FRNEEI. The CDR3 length is 17 residues.

As concerns this clone: All gene names here are mouse names. This sample also contains other DNA sequences that code for the same CDR3. CDR3 DNA, as far as it was read: TGTGCCAGCAGTCGGACAGGGGGGAGCTCCTATGAACAGTAC. Residues: CASSRTGGSSYEQY. The full CDR3 is CASSRTGGSSYEQYF. The rearrangement uses TRBV26 and TRBJ2-7, with 10 bases fitting TRBD1. Read coverage stops 1 residue before the CDR3 terminus; the germline J gene supplies the remainder. The V gene end was trimmed by 4 bases and the J gene end by 0 bases; junction bases not matched to a gene: 3. Per germline, CDR1 KGHPV and CDR2 FQNQEV (reference sequence). The CDR3 has 15 residues.

Note on this clone: Genes here carry mouse names. Read coverage stops 1 residue before the CDR3 terminus; the germline J gene supplies the remainder. V usage is TRBV3 and J usage is TRBJ2-5; 7 bases line up with TRBD1. CDR3 length: 14 amino acids. V shed 4 bases, J shed 0 bases, and the junction held 1 base outside the gene matches. Germline V CDR1 and CDR2: SNHLY, FYNGKV (reference sequence). CDR3 DNA (partial): TGTGCCAGCAGCTCGACAGGGAACCAAGACACCCAGTAC. This sequence encodes CASSSTGNQDTQY. The entire CDR3 sequence reads CASSSTGNQDTQYF.

As regards this clone: Gene labels here are mouse ones. Read coverage stops 1 residue before the CDR3 terminus; the germline J gene supplies the remainder. The rearrangement uses TRBV5 and TRBJ2-4; 10 nucleotides match TRBD2. Trimming took 2 bases from V and 0 from J; bases not matched to a gene: 2. The CDR3 covers 16 residues. Germline V lookup: CDR1 LGHNA, CDR2 YNLKQL (reference sequence). The CDR3 DNA, read in part, is TGTGCCAGCAGCCAACTGGGGGGGCGCAGTCAAAACACCTTGTAC. This codes for CASSQLGGRSQNTLY. In full, the CDR3 reads CASSQLGGRSQNTLYF.

To note about this clone: Gene and germline names: mouse. The read terminates 1 residue ahead of where the CDR3 ends, so the germline J gene completes it. The rearrangement joins TRBV12-1 to TRBJ2-3; 12 bases align to TRBD2. The CDR3 contains 15 residues. Losses at the gene ends were 3 bases for V and 3 bases for J; bases not matched to a gene: 3. Looked up from germline, CDR1 is SGHSN and CDR2 is HYEKVE. CDR3 DNA, as far as it was read: TGTGCCAGCTCTGGGGACTGGGGGGCGGCAGAAACGCTGTAT. Translating it yields CASSGDWGAAETLY. The entire CDR3 reads CASSGDWGAAETLYF. The variable domain in full, with the rest retrieved from reference TRBV12-1 and TRBJ2-3, is DSGVVQSPRHIIKEKGGRSVLTCIPISGHSNVVWYQQTLGKELKFLIQHYEKVERDKGFLPSRFSVQQFDDYHSEMNMSALELEDSAMYFCASSGDWGAAETLYFGSGTRLTVL.

Remarks on this clone: The gene names given are mouse names. The read comes to an end 1 residue before the CDR3 does, leaving the germline J gene to fill in the end. The rearrangement links TRBV5 to TRBJ2-2, with TRBD1 identical over 8 bases. The CDR3 has 15 residues. The J segment lost 4 bases and the V segment lost 2 bases, leaving 3 bases of the junction unmatched. Germline V gene sequence: CDR1 LGHNA, CDR2 YNLKQL (reference sequence). CDR3 residues: CASSQQGAGTGQLYF. CDR3 DNA, as far as it was read: TGTGCCAGCAGCCAACAGGGGGCAGGCACCGGGCAGCTCTAC.

This clone was found a few times. Gene names and germline match the mouse. Sequencing ends 1 residue short of the CDR3 end; the germline J gene provides the rest. V usage is TRBV23 and J usage is TRBJ2-4; the table's D gene call, TRBD1, was not cross checked with the DNA. Germline lookup yields CDR1 KGHTA and CDR2 FQNQQP. The CDR3 has 13 amino acids. CDR3 in amino acids: CSSSQSRVNTLYF. The covered CDR3 bases are TGCTCCAGCAGTCAATCCAGAGTAAACACCTTGTAC.

Concerning this clone: Mouse gene names apply. Incomplete CDR3 DNA: TGTGCCAGCTCTGACAGGGGACGAGACACCCAGTAC. Amino acid sequence: CASSDRGRDTQY. The entire CDR3 reads CASSDRGRDTQYF. The rearrangement uses TRBV12-2 and TRBJ2-5; 8 nucleotides align to TRBD1. The read stops 1 residue short of the end of the CDR3; the missing end is completed from the germline J gene. V lost 3 bases and J lost 5; bases outside the gene matches: 3. Germline V gives CDR1 SGHLS, CDR2 HYDKME. This CDR3 has 13 amino acids.

Concerning this clone: Gene names are the mouse ones. The read halts 1 residue ahead of the CDR3 end, with the missing end drawn from the germline J gene. V is TRBV26 and J is TRBJ2-2; TRBD1 aligns across 7 bases. V gave up 5 bases and J gave up 0 bases; unmatched junction bases: 3. Per the germline V gene, CDR1 is KGHPV and CDR2 is FQNQEV (reference sequence). The CDR3 runs 15 residues. The chain's CDR3 is CASSTGTANTGQLYF. CDR3 DNA, as far as it was read: TGTGCCAGCAGTACCGGGACAGCAAACACCGGGCAGCTCTAC.

Concerning this clone itself: Gene names are the mouse ones. The read terminates 1 residue before the CDR3 end, so the remaining end is supplied by the germline J gene. The chain links TRBV23 to TRBJ2-4; TRBD2 was called by the table and not checked on the DNA. Germline CDR1 is KGHTA and CDR2 is FQNQQP. The CDR3 sequence is 13 residues long. The CDR3: CSSETGGGNTLYF. CDR3 DNA, as far as it was read: TGCTCCAGCGAAACTGGGGGGGGAAACACCTTGTAC.

Regarding this clone: Germline and genes here are mouse. The CDR3 extends 1 residue past the end of the read, so its final part is completed from the germline J gene. V and J are TRBV3 and TRBJ1-2; D not resolved. The V and J ends lost 1 base and 0 bases respectively, with 6 bases between them. Germline assignment: CDR1 SNHLY and CDR2 FYNGKV (reference sequence). The CDR3 loop spans 14 amino acids. The CDR3 loop is CASSLDNANSDYTF. The covered CDR3 bases are TGTGCCAGCAGCTTAGACAATGCAAACTCCGACTACACC.

Worth noting for this clone: Gene names denote mouse genes. The read ends 1 residue early relative to the CDR3; the germline J gene fills the gap. V usage is TRBV13-3 and J usage is TRBJ1-4, with D perhaps TRBD1 (6 bases). Germline V gene data show CDR1 as NNHDY and CDR2 as SYVADS. V lost 1 base and J 1 base, leaving 8 bases between the germline ends. The CDR3 is 15 amino acids. Here the CDR3 reads CASSDLQGSNERLFF. The part of the CDR3 DNA that was read is TGTGCCAGCAGTGATCTACAGGGTTCCAACGAAAGATTATTT.

In regard to this clone: Gene names refer to mouse genes. The CDR3 end is not reached by the read, which stops 1 residue before it; the germline J gene fills it in. The chain uses TRBV13-3 and TRBJ2-7; 7 bases fit TRBD1. Trimming took 6 bases from V and 1 from J; bases not matched to a gene: 4. Germline CDR1 NNHDY, CDR2 SYVADS. This CDR3 comprises 13 residues. The sequenced CDR3 bases are TGTGCCAGCAACCGGGACAGATCCTATGAACAGTAC. Encoded protein: CASNRDRSYEQY. The full CDR3 protein is CASNRDRSYEQYF.

Comment on this clone: The gene symbols are mouse symbols. The observed sequence ends 1 residue before the CDR3 terminus, with the missing tail filled in from the germline J gene. The chain has TRBV19 and TRBJ1-4; a possible D gene is TRBD1 (5 bases). The CDR3 sequence is 14 residues long. Trimming cost V 0 bases and J 5 bases, with 8 bases left between them. Per germline, CDR1 FNHDT and CDR2 SITEND (reference sequence). CDR3 in amino acids: CASSIARGNERLFF. The CDR3 bases that were read are TGTGCCAGCAGTATAGCACGGGGGAACGAAAGATTATTT.

As for this clone: Gene names follow the mouse nomenclature. The read comes to an end 1 residue before the CDR3 does, leaving the germline J gene to fill in the end. The rearrangement joins TRBV26 to TRBJ1-4; D perhaps matches TRBD1 (6 bases). This CDR3 has 15 residues. The V end was cut by 6 bases, the J end by 2 bases, with 13 bases between. Germline V lookup: CDR1 KGHPV, CDR2 FQNQEV (reference sequence). This chain's CDR3 is CASSAGGTSNERLFF. The sequenced part of the CDR3 DNA is TGTGCCAGCAGCGCGGGCGGGACATCCAACGAAAGATTATTT.

This clone was recorded once. Here the gene names and germline are mouse. Read sequence stops 1 residue before the CDR3 end, and the germline J gene provides the missing end. This chain joins TRBV12-2 and TRBJ1-2, with 7 bases fitting TRBD1. The germline gives CDR1 SGHLS, CDR2 HYDKME. J lost 0 bases, V lost 2 bases, and 5 bases had no gene match. The CDR3 consists of 15 residues. The DNA read from the CDR3 is TGTGCCAGCTCTCCGGGACAGTTTGCAAACTCCGACTACACC. It encodes CASSPGQFANSDYT. The whole CDR3 region reads CASSPGQFANSDYTF.

Turning to this clone: Here the gene names and germline are mouse. The sequence runs out 1 residue before the end of the CDR3; the remainder is reconstructed from the germline J gene. The rearrangement links TRBV13-2 to TRBJ1-4; D unresolved. The germline V gene has CDR1 NNHNN and CDR2 SYGAGS (reference sequence). The CDR3 runs to 14 residues. V was trimmed by 0 bases and J by 0 bases, leaving 3 bases between them. The CDR3 DNA, read in part, is TGTGCCAGCGGTGATGCAGTTTCCAACGAAAGATTATTT. It specifies CASGDAVSNERLF. The full CDR3 protein is CASGDAVSNERLFF.

On this clone itself: Gene names denote mouse genes. The CDR3 end falls 1 residue outside the read, so it is completed with the germline J gene. The J gene is TRBJ2-2, the V gene TRBV17; 7 bases match TRBD2. Trimming took 3 bases from V and 3 from J; bases not matched to a gene: 7. Germline CDR1 MNHDT, CDR2 YYDKIL. CDR3 size: 16 residues. The CDR3 here is CASSSSGGKDTGQLYF. CDR3 DNA, as far as it was read: TGTGCTAGCAGTAGTTCGGGGGGGAAAGACACCGGGCAGCTCTAC. Drawing the rest from reference TRBV17 and TRBJ2-2, the complete variable domain is DTTVKQNPRYKLARVGKPVNLICSQTMNHDTMYWYQKKPNQAPKLLLFYYDKILNREADTFEKFQSSRPNNSFCSLYIGSAGLEYSAMYLCASSSSGGKDTGQLYFGEGSKLTVL.

Worth noting for this clone: The germline and genes are mouse ones. The sequenced part of the CDR3 DNA is TGTGCCAGCAGCCGCCGGGACAGAATTTCCAACGAAAGATTATTT. Its protein product is CASSRRDRISNERLF. The complete CDR3 protein is CASSRRDRISNERLFF. The J gene is TRBJ1-4, the V gene TRBV3, with 7 positions matching TRBD1. The read ends 1 residue early relative to the CDR3; the germline J gene fills the gap. V shed 5 bases, J shed 0 bases, and the junction held 6 bases outside the gene matches. The germline V gene has CDR1 SNHLY and CDR2 FYNGKV (reference sequence). This CDR3 spans 16 amino acids.